Below are 24 T cell receptor beta chains sequenced from a single sample in a study of T cells in Graves' hyperthyroidism and ophthalmopathy. From RNA transcripts, TCR beta CDR3 regions were amplified. Researchers ran a first-round RT-PCR on the TCR CDR3 using the HTBI primer set. TCRdb re-analysed the multiplex PCR reads in MiXCR, keeping a single row per CDR3 protein. This table has hundreds of thousands of distinct CDR3 sequences, around 16% appearing once. The sample comprised blood. The source is a woman between 18 and 29 years old with Graves' hyperthyroidism.

About this clonotype itself: No DNA is shown, since the ends of the CDR3 on it are uncertain; the CDR3 is the one TCRdb lists. The V call is TRBV7-9, the J call TRBJ1-4; the D call of TRBD1 is as the table states it, not checked on the DNA. CDR1 is SEHNR and CDR2 is FQNEAQ in the germline V gene (reference sequence). The CDR3 numbers 20 amino acids, ends counted. This CDR3 reads CASSFYICSAGGTGDEKLFF.

The rearrangement links TRBV6-6 to TRBJ1-6; 8 bases are a match to TRBD1. The CDR3 has 16 residues. Germline V gene sequence: CDR1 MNHNY, CDR2 SVGAGI (reference sequence). V lost 2 bases, J lost 7 bases, and 7 bases stayed unmatched. The DNA of the CDR3 is TGTGCCAGCAGTTACGGGCAGGGGGCGCGAAATTCACCCCTCCACTTT. This translates into CASSYGQGARNSPLHF.

This clonotype was counted many times. V is TRBV12-3 or TRBV12-4 and J is TRBJ2-2; possibly TRBD2 for D (5 bases). The germline V and J ends were trimmed by 3 bases and 6 bases, with 8 bases remaining between them. The CDR3 extends over 13 amino acids. The DNA of the CDR3 is TGTGCCAGCAGTTTCGGGGATCCCGGGGAGCTGTTTTTT. Its translation: CASSFGDPGELFF.

Ten or more counts support this clonotype. This chain joins TRBV15 and TRBJ2-5, with no clear D. Germline CDR1 LNHNV, CDR2 YYDKDF (reference sequence). This CDR3 has 14 residues. V dropped 0 bases and J dropped 0 bases, with 5 bases sitting between them. The CDR3 region has the DNA TGTGCCACCAGCAGAGATCCCAACCAAGAGACCCAGTACTTC. This sequence encodes CATSRDPNQETQYF.

The rearrangement links TRBV24-1 to TRBJ2-3, with 7 bases fitting TRBD1. Germline V gene sequence: CDR1 KGHDR, CDR2 SFDVKD. The CDR3 runs to 15 residues. V was pared by 10 bases and J by 2 bases, with 11 bases of the junction left unmatched. The CDR3 bases are TGTGCCACATCCCCCGGGGACAGAACCACAGATACGCAGTATTTT. Its translation is CATSPGDRTTDTQYF.

This clonotype was found many times. The gene calls are TRBV28 and TRBJ1-2, with 10 positions matching TRBD1. CDR3 size: 15 residues. V lost 5 bases and J lost 8; bases outside the gene matches: 11. CDR1 is MDHEN, CDR2 SYDVKM, per germline. CDR3 region: CASSPPGQGVYGYTF. DNA of the CDR3: TGTGCCAGCAGTCCCCCCGGACAGGGGGTGTACGGCTACACCTTC.

V and J are TRBV2 and TRBJ1-4, with D possibly matching TRBD1 (5 bases). There are 15 residues in the CDR3. Germline CDR1 SNHLY, CDR2 FYNNEI. V shed 8 bases and J shed 1 base, with 14 bases lying between them. CDR3 in amino acids: CASQDTGRTNEKLFF. As DNA, the CDR3 is TGTGCCAGCCAGGATACGGGGCGAACTAATGAAAAACTGTTTTTT.

Remarks on this clonotype: Just one base apart from a much larger clone, this may be a read error. The chain is built from TRBV20-1 and TRBJ2-7; 8 bases are shared with TRBD2. The V gene end was trimmed by 3 bases and the J gene end by 7 bases; junction bases not matched to a gene: 14. The CDR3 runs 15 residues. Germline V CDR1 and CDR2: DFQATT, SNEGSKA (reference sequence). The CDR3 DNA reads TGCAGTGCTAGTGCCCTGGGACTAGTCCCCATAGAGCAGTACTTC. This gives the protein CSASALGLVPIEQYF.

This clonotype has more than one count but fewer than ten. The chain joins TRBV11-2 to TRBJ2-7; TRBD1 aligns across 9 bases. Germline assignment: CDR1 SGHAT and CDR2 FQNNGV. Trimming removed 6 bases from V and 5 bases from J; junction bases left unmatched: 14. The CDR3 runs 16 residues. CDR3 protein: CASSDTYRGRRHEQYF. The CDR3 DNA is TGTGCCAGCAGTGATACCTACAGGGGGCGCAGACACGAGCAGTACTTC.

A few counts support this clonotype. This chain connects TRBV2 to TRBJ2-3; D ambiguous. The CDR3 covers 12 residues. CDR1 and CDR2 (germline): SNHLY, FYNNEI. V dropped 7 bases and J dropped 6 bases, with 11 bases sitting between them. The CDR3 spells CASKPLPDTQYF. The CDR3 region has the DNA TGTGCCAGCAAACCACTCCCGGATACGCAGTATTTT.

This clonotype was observed a few times. The J gene is TRBJ1-1, the V gene TRBV20-1, with a tentative D call TRBD1 (5 bases). CDR3 length equals 13 residues. Germline CDR1 is DFQATT and CDR2 is SNEGSKA (reference sequence). V was cut by 2 bases and J by 5 bases, with 12 bases left in between. The CDR3 loop reads CSARTGEGTEAFF. The CDR3 DNA reads as TGCAGTGCTAGAACCGGGGAGGGGACTGAAGCTTTCTTT.

The chain uses TRBV19 and TRBJ1-1; D possibly corresponds to TRBD1 (5 bases). CDR3 size: 17 residues. The ends were cut back, 5 bases at V and 3 bases at J, with 22 bases in the middle. Germline V CDR1 and CDR2: LNHDA, SQIVND (reference sequence). The CDR3 coding sequence is TGTGCCAGTAGTTCCGGGACCCCCATAAAGAAGTACACTGAAGCTTTCTTT. It yields the protein CASSSGTPIKKYTEAFF.

The chain is built from TRBV9 and TRBJ2-7; D unclear. Germline V gene sequence: CDR1 SGDLS, CDR2 YYNGEE. There are 14 residues in the CDR3. V lost 4 bases, J lost 0 bases, and 11 bases lay in between. The CDR3 sequence is CASSPRRASYEQYF. DNA for the CDR3: TGTGCCAGCAGCCCAAGACGGGCCTCCTACGAGCAGTACTTC.

The chain is built from TRBV4-1 and TRBJ1-1; D remains unclear. The CDR3 is 14 residues long. Trimming cost V 4 bases and J 7 bases, with 16 bases left between them. CDR1 is MGHRA, CDR2 YSYEKL, per germline. Here the CDR3 DNA reads TGCGCCAGCAGCCCCCAAGAACGCCTAATTGAAGCTTTCTTT. Translation: CASSPQERLIEAFF.

In its sample, this clonotype was seen many times. The chain combines TRBV28 with TRBJ2-7, with 11 bases matching TRBD2. CDR3 size: 15 residues. V shed 3 bases, J shed 7 bases, and the junction held 8 bases outside the gene matches. Germline CDR1 is MDHEN and CDR2 is SYDVKM. In nucleotides, the CDR3 is TGTGCCAGCAGTTTTAGCGGGAGGGCCAAGGAAGAGCAGTACTTC. Translating gives CASSFSGRAKEEQYF.

The table lists this clonotype with many counts. The chain has TRBV28 and TRBJ2-1, with 8 bases matching TRBD2. Germline V gene data show CDR1 as MDHEN and CDR2 as SYDVKM. V shed 3 bases, J shed 7 bases, and the junction held 11 bases outside the gene matches. This CDR3 region has 16 residues. The CDR3 DNA follows: TGTGCCAGCAGTTTTAGGGCAGCGGGAGCAGTGAATGAGCAGTTCTTC. Protein product: CASSFRAAGAVNEQFF.

This clonotype was recorded at least ten times. CDR3 amino acids: CASSPSDRTNQPQHF. DNA of the CDR3: TGTGCCAGCTCACCCTCAGACCGTACCAATCAGCCCCAGCATTTT. The genes are TRBV18 and TRBJ1-5; D gene unclear. The CDR3 extends over 15 amino acids. CDR1 KGHSH and CDR2 LQKENI come from the germline V gene. The V end was cut by 3 bases, the J end by 3 bases, with 12 bases between.

This sequence joins TRBV4-1 and TRBJ2-5, with 8 bases fitting TRBD2. Germline CDR1 MGHRA, CDR2 YSYEKL. The CDR3 totals 17 residues. J gave up 5 bases and V 4 bases, and 15 bases lay outside the gene matches. CDR3 residues: CASSPFSGAAPSETQYF. The CDR3, as DNA: TGCGCCAGCAGCCCCTTTAGCGGGGCGGCCCCTTCCGAGACCCAGTACTTC.

This clonotype was seen repeatedly, ten times or more. The J gene is TRBJ2-7, the V gene TRBV12-3 or TRBV12-4, with a tentative D call TRBD2 (5 bases). Trimming shortened V by 5 bases and J by 7 bases, and 12 bases separated the two germline ends. The CDR3 loop spans 12 amino acids. The CDR3 reads CASSHGRGEQYF. CDR3 sequence (DNA): TGTGCCAGCAGTCACGGCAGAGGGGAGCAGTACTTC.

This clonotype has ten or more counts. The chain recombines TRBV3-1 with TRBJ2-2; D remains ambiguous. In germline, CDR1 is LGHDT, CDR2 YNNKEL (reference sequence). This CDR3 comprises 17 residues. Trimming cost V 0 bases and J 4 bases, with 15 bases left between them. CDR3 DNA: TGTGCCAGCAGCCAAGAATTTACCAGTGGAGTCACCGGGGAGCTGTTTTTT. Amino acid sequence: CASSQEFTSGVTGELFF.

The rearrangement uses TRBV10-1 and TRBJ2-5; no firm D call. Trimming shortened V by 3 bases and J by 4 bases, and 9 bases separated the two germline ends. The germline V gene encodes CDR1 WNHNN and CDR2 SYGVQD (reference sequence). The CDR3 length is 13 residues. The DNA of the CDR3 is TGCGCCAGCAGTGAACGAGGCCGAGAGACCCAGTACTTC. This sequence encodes CASSERGRETQYF.

The chain is built from TRBV4-3 and TRBJ1-1; D remains unclear. The germline gives CDR1 LGHNA, CDR2 YSLEER. V was clipped by 0 bases and J by 2 bases, with 10 bases between them. This CDR3 has 15 residues. CDR3: CASSQDDRTNTEAFF. CDR3 sequence (DNA): TGCGCCAGCAGCCAAGATGATCGGACTAACACTGAAGCTTTCTTT.

This clonotype has at least ten counts. The chain joins TRBV7-2 to TRBJ2-7; D possibly corresponds to TRBD1 (5 bases). Germline CDR1 and CDR2: SGHTA and FQGNSA. V was trimmed by 1 base and J by 3 bases, leaving 13 bases between them. The CDR3 has 15 residues. DNA for the CDR3: TGTGCCAGCAGCTTAGATTCTCCAGGGCGCTACGAGCAGTACTTC. It yields the protein CASSLDSPGRYEQYF. Full variable domain (outside the CDR3, taken from reference TRBV7-2 and TRBJ2-7): GAGVSQSPSNKVTEKGKDVELRCDPISGHTALYWYRQSLGQGLEFLIYFQGNSAPDKSGLPSDRFSAERTGGSVSTLTIQRTQQEDSAVYLCASSLDSPGRYEQYFGPGTRLTVT.

This clonotype has ten or more counts. CDR3 residues: CASTRQRPASTDTQYF. The CDR3, as DNA: TGTGCCAGCACCCGCCAGAGGCCGGCTAGCACAGATACGCAGTATTTT. This chain connects TRBV12-3 or TRBV12-4 to TRBJ2-3; D unresolved. The V gene lost 7 bases and the J gene lost 0 bases, with 17 bases spanning the gap. The CDR3 contains 16 residues.